This is a list of T cell receptor beta chains from one sample in a study of Ad26.COV2.S vaccination and SARS-CoV-2 variants. Some clones are missing from TCRdb's copy, which holds only in-frame ones; the method was immunoSEQ multiplex PCR. The sample yields some 350,000 clones, 70% to 90% seen once. This specimen was peripheral blood, taken in a trial of Ad26.COV2.S vaccine versus placebo. These receptors originate from a person aged 18-65 years who received the Ad26.COV2.S COVID-19 vaccine or a placebo. Both conserved end residues are trimmed from each CDR3. The order of the fields is J gene, V gene, clone size, CDR3 protein. Clone size is shown for a subset of rows, as once, few, many or a class of expanded clone.

>TRBJ2-1|TRBV30|once
AWSKSAEQF
>TRBJ1-3|TRBV12-3/TRBV12-4|-
ASLETGGDTIY
>TRBJ2-1|TRBV9|-
ASSTSGGYYNEQF
>TRBJ2-3|TRBV4-3|-
ASSQDLSGALDTQY
>TRBJ2-2|TRBV3-1/TRBV3-2|-
ASSQWSRGDTGELF
>TRBJ1-3|TRBV6-5|-
ASSQRQGYGNTIY
>TRBJ2-2|TRBV4-1|-
ASSTGTSGISGTGELF
>TRBJ2-3|TRBV4-1|-
ASSQIGVGTDTQY
>TRBJ1-2|TRBV5-4|few
ASSPDRDYGYT
>TRBJ2-4|TRBV21-1|-
ASSILRDRKNIQY
>TRBJ1-5|TRBV2|-
ASSEDQTGGQPQH
>TRBJ1-5|TRBV20-1|once
SASGGVGPQH
>TRBJ2-3|TRBV6-5|-
ASSYSPSTDTQY
>TRBJ1-1|TRBV9|few
ASSNGADTEAF
>TRBJ1-1|TRBV5-4|-
ASSRGDRDTEAF
>TRBJ1-1|TRBV10-3|once
AIRGQGYTEAF
>TRBJ2-7|TRBV11-2|-
ASSLDRVYDEQY
>TRBJ2-3|TRBV2|-
ASSGERVSTDTQY
>TRBJ2-1|TRBV5-4|once
ASSSRLGGYEQF
>TRBJ2-7|TRBV4-3|-
ASSQERERDQY
>TRBJ2-2|TRBV27|once
ASSQSGELF
>TRBJ2-1|TRBV11-2|-
ASSLDLARLGNEQF
>TRBJ1-4|TRBV15|-
ATSRARGWGATNEKLF
>TRBJ2-1|TRBV6-1|-
ASSEAQSLEQF
>TRBJ1-2|TRBV7-9|-
ASSLAGGRRRDGYT
>TRBJ2-7|TRBV3-1/TRBV3-2|few
ASSQGGEKL
>TRBJ1-2|TRBV4-1|-
ASSPQVPLGYT